A single sample gave rise to the 23 T cell receptor beta chains below, sequenced in a study of CDR3 diversity in severe acne (dated by TCRdb to about 2019). The library relied on PCR. This sample was sequenced with an Illumina HiSeq 2000. TCRdb redid the processing of the public reads, applying fastp at Q25 and MiXCR, and retained in-frame beta chains. One record per CDR3 amino acid sequence lists the most common genes and DNA. For this sample there are tens of thousands of distinct CDR3 sequences; around 50% appear just once. Roughly an eighth of the sample belongs to the ten largest clones. Specimen: blood. These receptors were collected from a male donor in good health, without acne.

This clonotype came up many times. The chain couples TRBV24-1 to TRBJ2-5; 9 bases agree with TRBD1. CDR1 KGHDR and CDR2 SFDVKD come from the germline V gene. J gave up 5 bases and V 7 bases, and 4 bases lay outside the gene matches. This CDR3 region has 13 residues. CDR3 in amino acids: CATSGTGWETQYF. The CDR3 DNA reads TGTGCCACCAGCGGGACAGGGTGGGAGACCCAGTACTTC.

This clonotype has just a few counts. A junction boundary mismatches the germline segment, possibly from a read error. The rearrangement links TRBV20-1 to TRBJ2-6; no clear D. Germline V CDR1 and CDR2: DFQATT, SNEGSKA (reference sequence). This CDR3 spans 9 amino acids. DNA for the CDR3: TGCAGTGCTAGTGTCACTGAAGCTTTC. This translates into CSASVTEAF.

As concerns this clonotype: The junction shows a germline mismatch at one end, possibly a read error. The rearrangement links TRBV5-4 to TRBJ1-2, with D tentatively TRBD1 (5 bases). This CDR3 has 14 amino acids. The germline V gene encodes CDR1 SGHNT and CDR2 YYREEE (reference sequence). CDR3 coding DNA: TGTGTCAGCAGCTTAAGCGGGGGACTCTACGGCTACACCTTC. The encoded protein is CVSSLSGGLYGYTF.

This clonotype occurred once. This CDR3 is missing its conserved last phenylalanine or tryptophan, likely due to a read error. V and J are TRBV6-2 or TRBV6-3 and TRBJ2-1; D possibly corresponds to TRBD2 (6 bases). V shed 11 bases and J shed 1 base, with 12 bases lying between them. Germline lookup yields CDR1 MNHEY and CDR2 SVGEGT. CDR3 length: 13 amino acids. The CDR3 bases are TGTGCCTACGGAGCGGGTTCCTACAATGAGCAGTTCAGA. Residues: CAYGAGSYNEQFR.

This clonotype was recorded a few times. This chain connects TRBV12-3 or TRBV12-4 to TRBJ1-6; D remains ambiguous. The CDR3 extends over 15 amino acids. V shed 6 bases and J shed 7 bases, with 16 bases lying between them. The CDR3 nucleotides read TGTGCCAGCAGCCCCCGACCTGGGCGAAATTCACCCCTCCACTTT. This codes for CASSPRPGRNSPLHF.

The sample holds one count of this clonotype. The chain joins TRBV20-1 to TRBJ2-5; D is possibly TRBD1 or TRBD2 (5 bases each). The CDR3 spans 12 residues. Trimming took 5 bases from V and 7 from J, leaving 14 bases between them. Germline-derived CDR1 and CDR2 are DFQATT and SNEGSKA (reference sequence). The CDR3 protein is CSAGGRGGTQYF. The CDR3 nucleotides read TGCAGTGCTGGAGGAAGGGGCGGGACCCAGTACTTC.

Of note for this clonotype: A junction boundary mismatches the germline segment, possibly from a read error. The chain couples TRBV7-6 to TRBJ2-5; TRBD2 agrees at 9 bases. Germline CDR1 and CDR2: SGHVS and FNYEAQ. The CDR3 runs to 14 residues. CDR3 residues: CASSPRTSEETQCF. The CDR3 DNA reads TGTGCCAGCAGCCCCCGGACTAGCGAAGAGACCCAGTGCTTC. The full variable domain, its missing parts supplied by reference TRBV7-6 and TRBJ2-5, is GAGVSQSPRYKVTKRGQDVALRCDPISGHVSLYWYRQALGQGPEFLTYFNYEAQQDKSGLPNDRFSAERPEGSISTLTIQRTEQRDSAMYRCASSPRTSEETQCFGPGTRLLVL.

This clonotype was found a few times. CDR3 sequence reads: CASSTDRGWAYEQYF. CDR3 nucleotide sequence: TGTGCCAGTAGTACCGACAGGGGATGGGCCTACGAGCAGTACTTC. The chain has TRBV7-9 and TRBJ2-7, with TRBD1 identical over 8 bases. The junction had 12 bases not matched to a gene; V was cut back by 9 bases and J by 2 bases. This CDR3 has 15 residues. Germline V gives CDR1 SEHNR, CDR2 FQNEAQ (reference sequence).

In its sample, this clonotype was seen many times. The chain uses TRBV7-9 and TRBJ1-1; D remains unclear. The V gene lost 4 bases and the J gene lost 0 bases, with 6 bases spanning the gap. The CDR3 sequence is 13 residues long. Germline V CDR1 and CDR2: SEHNR, FQNEAQ (reference sequence). The DNA of the CDR3 is TGTGCCAGCAGCTACACAGTGAACACTGAAGCTTTCTTT. Translated, it gives CASSYTVNTEAFF.

The J gene is TRBJ2-7, the V gene TRBV6-5, with D possibly matching TRBD1 (6 bases). The germline gives CDR1 MNHEY, CDR2 SVGAGI. The CDR3 length is 14 residues. Trimming removed 10 bases from V and 1 base from J, with 17 bases in between. The CDR3 coding sequence is TGTGCCATCTCAGGGGCAGGGGATTCCTACGAGCAGTACTTC. It encodes CAISGAGDSYEQYF.

This rearrangement joins TRBV7-6 to TRBJ2-5, with TRBD2 matching 11 bases. Germline CDR1 and CDR2: SGHVS and FNYEAQ. The CDR3 sequence is 14 residues long. J gave up 5 bases and V 6 bases, and 5 bases lay outside the gene matches. In DNA, the CDR3 is TGTGCCAGCAGTTCATTAGCGGGAGGGGAGACCCAGTACTTC. Protein sequence: CASSSLAGGETQYF.

This clonotype is medium-sized. This rearrangement joins TRBV10-3 to TRBJ2-3; perhaps D is TRBD1 or TRBD2 (5 bases each). CDR1 is ENHRY and CDR2 is SYGVKD in the germline V gene. The CDR3 consists of 14 residues. Trimming removed 6 bases at V and 2 bases at J, with 12 bases between. The CDR3 DNA follows: TGTGCCATCAGAGCTGGGGACGACACAGATACGCAGTATTTT. This gives the protein CAIRAGDDTDTQYF.

V is TRBV20-1 and J is TRBJ2-7; 10 bases agree with TRBD2. V lost 3 bases to trimming and J lost 4 bases; unmatched junction nucleotides: 9. The CDR3 spans 15 residues. From germline, CDR1 is DFQATT and CDR2 SNEGSKA (reference sequence). This CDR3 reads CSASTSGMRGYEQYF. The CDR3, as DNA: TGCAGTGCTAGCACTAGCGGGATGAGAGGGTACGAGCAGTACTTC.

The chain links TRBV5-5 to TRBJ2-7; 8 nucleotides align to TRBD1. Germline CDR1 reads SGHKS; CDR2 reads YYEKEE (reference sequence). The CDR3 length is 14 residues. The V segment lost 4 bases and the J segment 2 bases; nucleotides outside the gene matches: 5. Here the CDR3 reads CASSHPGQAYEQYF. The CDR3 DNA follows: TGTGCCAGCAGCCATCCGGGACAGGCCTACGAGCAGTACTTC.

The genes are TRBV11-2 and TRBJ2-7; maybe TRBD2 (6 bases). CDR3 length: 14 amino acids. The germline V and J ends were trimmed by 8 bases and 3 bases, with 17 bases remaining between them. Germline V lookup: CDR1 SGHAT, CDR2 FQNNGV. In nucleotides, the CDR3 is TGTGCCAGCTGTTTTCGGGGGACCGGCTACGAGCAGTACTTC. It codes for CASCFRGTGYEQYF.

The chain has TRBV7-3 and TRBJ1-4, with TRBD1 matching over 9 bases. The germline gives CDR1 SGHTA, CDR2 FQGTGA. Trimming at V came to 5 bases and at J to 7 bases, leaving 5 bases not matched to a gene. The CDR3 length is 14 residues. This chain's CDR3 is CASSPGTGPEKLFF. The CDR3 DNA is TGTGCCAGCAGCCCCGGGACAGGGCCTGAAAAACTGTTTTTT.

In regard to this clonotype: Here the CDR3 omits its conserved ending phenylalanine or tryptophan, so a read error is the likely source. V and J are TRBV20-1 and TRBJ2-7; TRBD2 aligns across 10 bases. The CDR3 length is 12 residues. Germline CDR1 reads DFQATT; CDR2 reads SNEGSKA (reference sequence). CDR3 sequence (DNA): TGCGGCGGACTAGCGGCCTCCTACGAGCAGTACCTC. Translating it yields CGGLAASYEQYL.

The rearrangement joins TRBV20-1 to TRBJ1-6; 9 bases match TRBD1. With 6 bases clipped from V and 7 bases from J, the junction kept 4 bases outside the gene matches. CDR1 is DFQATT, CDR2 SNEGSKA, per germline (reference sequence). CDR3 size: 13 residues. CDR3 sequence reads: CSAGTGWNSPLHF. In nucleotides, the CDR3 is TGCAGTGCAGGGACAGGGTGGAATTCACCCCTCCACTTT.

V usage is TRBV5-6 and J usage is TRBJ1-2; 9 bases align to TRBD1. This CDR3 region has 14 residues. Germline V CDR1 and CDR2: SGHDT, YYEEEE. Germline trimming cut 2 bases from V and 8 bases from J; bases unmatched to any gene: 7. CDR3 DNA sequence: TGTGCCAGCAGCTTTGGGGACAGGGCCTACGGCTACACCTTC. Protein sequence: CASSFGDRAYGYTF. Based on the CDR3 plus reference TRBV5-6 and TRBJ1-2, the full variable domain is DAGVTQSPTHLIKTRGQQVTLRCSPKSGHDTVSWYQQALGQGPQFIFQYYEEEERQRGNFPDRFSGHQFPNYSSELNVNALLLGDSALYLCASSFGDRAYGYTFGSGTRLTVV.

The rearrangement links TRBV5-6 to TRBJ2-1; tentatively, D is TRBD1 or TRBD2 (5 bases each). CDR1 is SGHDT, CDR2 YYEEEE, per germline. This CDR3 spans 15 amino acids. Trimming stripped 4 bases from V and 2 bases from J, with 13 bases between. This chain's CDR3 is CASSQGPGTYNEQFF. For the CDR3, the DNA is TGTGCCAGCAGCCAGGGACCGGGGACCTACAATGAGCAGTTCTTC.

The chain recombines TRBV10-3 with TRBJ2-5, with D uncertain. In germline, CDR1 is ENHRY, CDR2 SYGVKD. The CDR3 runs to 15 residues. With 2 bases removed from V and 4 bases from J, the gap between germline ends came to 14 bases. The chain's CDR3 is CAISEGWAARETQYF. CDR3 sequence (DNA): TGTGCCATCAGTGAGGGGTGGGCAGCTCGAGAGACCCAGTACTTC.

This chain connects TRBV6-5 to TRBJ2-7; 11 nucleotides line up with TRBD1. The CDR3 spans 13 residues. Germline values: CDR1 MNHEY, CDR2 SVGAGI. The junction had 7 bases not matched to a gene; V was cut back by 11 bases and J by 4 bases. For the CDR3, the DNA is TGTGCCGCAAGGGGGACAGGGGGATACGAGCAGTACTTC. Amino acids: CAARGTGGYEQYF.

V and J are TRBV2 and TRBJ2-6; 7 bases fit TRBD1. Germline values: CDR1 SNHLY, CDR2 FYNNEI. The length of the CDR3 is 16 residues. Trimming removed 3 bases from V and 1 base from J; junction bases left unmatched: 3. This CDR3 is CASSDRGRSGANVLTF. CDR3 nucleotide sequence: TGTGCCAGCAGTGATAGGGGGCGGTCTGGGGCCAACGTCCTGACTTTC.